Each of the 9 T cell receptor beta chains below was sequenced from the same sample in a study of blood T cell repertoires in COVID-19. Generated by immunoSEQ multiplex PCR, the TCRdb table keeps only in-frame clones and is missing some. The repertoire has a few hundred thousand clones, about 90% of them found once; the top ten carry approximately 1.9%. The sequenced sample consisted of PBMCs or T cells enriched from blood (not recorded which). Every receptor here comes from a man in his forties in a cohort exposed to, infected with or recovered from COVID-19 (not recorded which).

The rearrangement uses TRBV3-1 (or the pseudogene TRBV3-2) and TRBJ1-1; no reliable D call. The V end lost 6 bases, the J end lost 4 bases, and 18 bases lay between the germline ends. CDR1 and CDR2 from the germline V gene are LGHDT and YNNKEL (reference sequence). This CDR3 comprises 15 residues. The CDR3 DNA reads as TGTGCCAGCAGTTACAGTGGAGGGTCCGGCACTGAAGCTTTCTTT. Protein product: CASSYSGGSGTEAFF.

The J gene is TRBJ2-1, the V gene TRBV11-2, with 14 nucleotides matching TRBD2. V trimming: 5 bases; J trimming: 6 bases; junction bases outside the gene matches: 3. The CDR3 is 15 amino acids. Per germline, CDR1 SGHAT and CDR2 FQNNGV. The CDR3 nucleotides read TGTGCCAGCAGCGGCGGGACTAGCGGGAGCAATGAGCAGTTCTTC. Its protein product is CASSGGTSGSNEQFF.

The chain combines TRBV5-3 with TRBJ1-6; D gene ambiguous. TRBV5-3 is designated an ORF whose function remains uncertain. The CDR3 length is 14 residues. The V and J ends lost 4 bases and 11 bases respectively, with 16 bases between them. The CDR3 DNA is TGTGCCAGAAGCCAACCGCGACAAGGCGCACCCCTCCACTTT. This translates into CARSQPRQGAPLHF.

The gene calls are TRBV5-5 and TRBJ2-3, with 8 bases matching TRBD2. CDR3 length: 16 amino acids. Germline CDR1 and CDR2: SGHKS and YYEKEE (reference sequence). V lost 4 bases, J lost 0 bases, and 7 bases stayed unmatched. The CDR3 DNA follows: TGTGCCAGCAGCCTGGGTAGCGGGGCTAGCACAGATACGCAGTATTTT. Residues: CASSLGSGASTDTQYF.

The chain links TRBV3-1 (or the pseudogene TRBV3-2) to TRBJ2-2, with 8 nucleotides matching TRBD1. Germline trimming cut 6 bases from V and 1 base from J; bases unmatched to any gene: 4. CDR1 is LGHDT, CDR2 YNNKEL, per germline (reference sequence). The CDR3 extends over 15 amino acids. Here the CDR3 reads CASRHGQGNTGELFF. The CDR3 DNA sequence: TGTGCCAGCAGACACGGACAGGGGAACACCGGGGAGCTGTTTTTT.

In its sample, this clone was seen a few times. Other DNA sequences from this sample encode an identical CDR3 as well. The chain uses TRBV19 and TRBJ1-3; D call uncertain. V was pared by 6 bases and J by 1 base, with 7 bases between. Germline lookup yields CDR1 LNHDA and CDR2 SQIVND (reference sequence). The CDR3 has 13 residues. The CDR3 coding sequence is TGTGCCAGTAGAGGGAGATCTGGAAACACCATATATTTT. Protein product: CASRGRSGNTIYF.

This clone was seen a handful of times. The rearrangement joins TRBV5-1 to TRBJ2-5; 10 bases align to TRBD2. The ends lost 4 bases at V and 2 bases at J; junction bases unmatched: 5. This CDR3 has 15 amino acids. Germline assignment: CDR1 SGHRS and CDR2 YFSETQ. The DNA for the CDR3 is TGCGCCAGCAGCCCTAGCGGGAGCGGTCAAGAGACCCAGTACTTC. Translating gives CASSPSGSGQETQYF.

The rearrangement uses TRBV3-1 (or the pseudogene TRBV3-2) and TRBJ1-2; 7 bases fit TRBD1. V was clipped by 3 bases and J by 8 bases; unmatched bases: 15. Per the germline V gene, CDR1 is LGHDT and CDR2 is YNNKEL (reference sequence). CDR3 size: 16 residues. CDR3 nucleotides: TGTGCCAGCAGCCAGGCCTTGGGACAGCGGCCTCGAGGCTACACCTTC. Its protein is CASSQALGQRPRGYTF.

V and J are TRBV28 and TRBJ1-2; weak D call: TRBD1 (6 bases). This CDR3 has 14 amino acids. Germline CDR1 MDHEN, CDR2 SYDVKM. Trimming took 5 bases from V and 2 from J, leaving 12 bases between them. CDR3 nucleotide sequence: TGTGCCAGCAGTCTTCGACAGGCGAACTATGGCTACACCTTC. Residues: CASSLRQANYGYTF.